The clone carrying this T cell receptor (beta chain) was observed once. Here immunoSEQ multiplex PCR was the method, and the copy in TCRdb shows in-frame clones only, minus some. The sample has roughly 260,000 clones, around 86% seen once. The sample is drawn from a study of blood T cell repertoires in COVID-19. Study details: Collection of acute and convalescent COVID-19 samples took place in the United States, Italy and Spain. T cells, B-cell-depleted T cells, or PBMCs supplied cDNA or gDNA.

The germline V gene encodes CDR1 MNHEY and CDR2 SVGAGI. V dropped 6 bases and J dropped 2 bases, with 15 bases sitting between them. This CDR3 region has 15 residues. The receptor's source is a man in his forties who had recovered from COVID-19. The rearrangement joins TRBV6-5 to TRBJ2-3, with TRBD2 as a possible D gene (5 bases). Specimen: peripheral blood. CDR3 bases: TGTGCCAGCAGGTCCTTAGCGAGTTACACAGATACGCAGTATTTT. Translated: CASRSLASYTDTQYF.